One sample yielded the 29 T cell receptor beta chains listed below, sequenced in a study of blood T cell repertoires in COVID-19. The assay was immunoSEQ multiplex PCR, and TCRdb's table has in-frame clones only and misses some. The table lists around 140,000 clones, approximately 90% of them singletons, with roughly 4% in the top ten. The specimen sequenced was PBMCs or T cells enriched from blood (not recorded which). These receptors were obtained from a man between 50 and 59 years old who had recovered from COVID-19.

The chain links TRBV18 to TRBJ1-5; 9 bases are shared with TRBD1. Germline lookup yields CDR1 KGHSH and CDR2 LQKENI. With V trimmed by 3 bases and J by 2 bases, 5 bases remained unmatched. The CDR3 totals 16 residues. The DNA of the CDR3 is TGTGCCAGCTCACCCCAGACAGGGGGTGGCAATCAGCCCCAGCATTTT. This translates into CASSPQTGGGNQPQHF.

The rearrangement uses TRBV7-2 and TRBJ1-3; 8 bases agree with TRBD1. This CDR3 contains 15 residues. J was trimmed by 0 bases and V by 4 bases; bases with no gene match: 2. CDR1 is SGHTA and CDR2 is FQGNSA in the germline V gene. The CDR3 bases are TGTGCCAGCAGCTCGACAGGGGTCTCTGGAAACACCATATATTTT. Translated: CASSSTGVSGNTIYF.

The chain joins TRBV7-3 to TRBJ1-2; 7 bases fit TRBD1. CDR3 size: 13 residues. The V segment lost 5 bases and the J segment 7 bases; nucleotides outside the gene matches: 7. CDR1 is SGHTA, CDR2 FQGTGA, per germline. This chain's CDR3 is CASSKTGDFGYTF. The CDR3 DNA is TGTGCCAGCAGCAAAACAGGGGACTTTGGCTACACCTTC.

V is TRBV7-9 and J is TRBJ2-5; D not resolved. V was shortened by 5 bases and J by 4 bases, with 14 bases between the two germline ends. The V gene's germline CDR1 is SEHNR and CDR2 FQNEAQ (reference sequence). This CDR3 is 14 amino acids long. Here the CDR3 DNA reads TGTGCCAGCAGCCTCGACACAAACCGAGAGACCCAGTACTTC. It is translated as CASSLDTNRETQYF.

The J gene is TRBJ1-3, the V gene TRBV28; 8 bases are shared with TRBD1. The CDR3 runs to 14 residues. Germline V CDR1 and CDR2: MDHEN, SYDVKM. J was trimmed by 2 bases and V by 7 bases; bases with no gene match: 4. CDR3 DNA sequence: TGTGCCAGCATATCACAGGGGGCTGGAAACACCATATATTTT. Translated, it gives CASISQGAGNTIYF.

The rearrangement joins TRBV27 to TRBJ1-5; D unclear. V was shortened by 0 bases and J by 7 bases, with 7 bases between the two germline ends. Germline assignment: CDR1 MNHEY and CDR2 SMNVEV (reference sequence). The length of the CDR3 is 13 residues. The CDR3 DNA reads TGTGCCAGCAGTTTATCGATCCAGCAGCCCCAGCATTTT. Protein: CASSLSIQQPQHF.

This chain joins TRBV5-1 and TRBJ2-1; 11 bases agree with TRBD2. The V segment lost 3 bases and the J segment 7 bases; nucleotides outside the gene matches: 3. This CDR3 is 14 amino acids long. Germline lookup yields CDR1 SGHRS and CDR2 YFSETQ. This CDR3 reads CASSSTSGNNEQFF. In DNA, the CDR3 is TGCGCCAGCAGCTCGACTAGCGGGAATAATGAGCAGTTCTTC.

V gene TRBV25-1 combines with J gene TRBJ1-4; no definite D call. Germline V CDR1 and CDR2: MGHDK, SYGVNS. The V end was cut by 5 bases, the J end by 5 bases, with 6 bases between. The CDR3 totals 12 residues. The CDR3 DNA reads TGTGCCAGCAGTCGGTCAAATGAAAAACTGTTTTTT. It yields the protein CASSRSNEKLFF.

The gene calls are TRBV18 and TRBJ2-7; TRBD1 is a possible D gene (6 bases). The V end lost 2 bases, the J end lost 3 bases, and 14 bases lay between the germline ends. In germline, CDR1 is KGHSH, CDR2 LQKENI. The CDR3 contains 15 residues. The CDR3 region is CASSPNTGTGYEQYF. In DNA form, the CDR3 reads TGTGCCAGCTCACCAAATACAGGGACGGGCTACGAGCAGTACTTC.

The V call is TRBV19, the J call TRBJ2-7, with 10 bases aligning to TRBD2. V lost 3 bases and J lost 0; bases outside the gene matches: 5. The germline CDR1 and CDR2 sequences are LNHDA and SQIVND (reference sequence). This CDR3 spans 16 amino acids. In DNA form, the CDR3 reads TGTGCCAGTAGTATTCGGACTAGCGGCCGCTCCTACGAGCAGTACTTC. Its protein product is CASSIRTSGRSYEQYF.

DNA of the CDR3: TGTGCCAGCAGTTACTGGACTAGCCTTAACGAGCAGTACTTC. It is translated as CASSYWTSLNEQYF. The rearrangement joins TRBV6-6 to TRBJ2-7, with 8 positions matching TRBD2. Germline V lookup: CDR1 MNHNY, CDR2 SVGAGI (reference sequence). The CDR3 totals 14 residues. V dropped 1 base and J dropped 5; count of bases not matched to a gene: 4.

This rearrangement joins TRBV28 to TRBJ1-2; tentatively, D is TRBD1 (5 bases). Germline V lookup: CDR1 MDHEN, CDR2 SYDVKM. The CDR3 loop spans 12 amino acids. Trimming shortened V by 3 bases and J by 4 bases, and 6 bases separated the two germline ends. Written as DNA, the CDR3 is TGTGCCAGCAGTTTGGGGGGCTATGGCTACACCTTC. Amino acids: CASSLGGYGYTF.

The chain employs TRBV4-1 and TRBJ2-7; 9 bases are shared with TRBD2. Per the germline V gene, CDR1 is MGHRA and CDR2 is YSYEKL. V dropped 1 base and J dropped 3; count of bases not matched to a gene: 4. This CDR3 has 15 residues. CDR3 sequence reads: CASSQASGTRYEQYF. As DNA, the CDR3 is TGCGCCAGCAGCCAAGCTAGCGGGACTCGCTACGAGCAGTACTTC.

This chain links TRBV4-3 with TRBJ1-4; TRBD1 matches 9 bases. The CDR3 runs to 16 residues. V gave up 1 base and J gave up 7 bases; unmatched junction bases: 7. Per the germline V gene, CDR1 is LGHNA and CDR2 is YSLEER. This CDR3 reads CASSQGLGTGFEKLFF. CDR3 in DNA: TGCGCCAGCAGCCAAGGACTCGGGACAGGGTTTGAAAAACTGTTTTTT.

J is TRBJ2-6 and V is TRBV27, with TRBD1 identical over 7 bases. Germline trimming cut 2 bases from V and 4 bases from J; bases unmatched to any gene: 17. The CDR3 sequence is 20 residues long. The germline gives CDR1 MNHEY, CDR2 SMNVEV (reference sequence). CDR3: CASSLLRQGSPFSGANVLTF. CDR3 nucleotide sequence: TGTGCCAGCAGTTTACTTCGACAGGGTTCGCCTTTTTCCGGGGCCAACGTCCTGACTTTC.

The V gene is TRBV28, the J gene TRBJ1-6; D might be TRBD1 (6 bases). V shed 5 bases and J shed 10 bases, with 12 bases lying between them. Germline V CDR1 and CDR2: MDHEN, SYDVKM. The CDR3 runs to 13 residues. The CDR3 sequence is CASSRDTTSPLHF. Here the CDR3 DNA reads TGTGCCAGCAGTCGGGACACCACGTCACCCCTCCACTTT.

As regards this clone: Since a much larger clone is just one base distant, this may be a read error. At the DNA level, this CDR3 is encoded by other sequences in the same sample as well. The chain couples TRBV5-4 to TRBJ2-7; the match to TRBD1 covers 7 bases. Germline assignment: CDR1 SGHNT and CDR2 YYREEE (reference sequence). After removal of 0 bases from V and 5 bases from J, the junction contained 2 bases not matched to a gene. This CDR3 comprises 13 residues. The CDR3 sequence is CASSLGQGDEQYF. For the CDR3, the DNA is TGTGCCAGCAGCTTGGGACAGGGAGACGAGCAGTACTTC.

V usage is TRBV19 and J usage is TRBJ2-7; 8 bases are shared with TRBD1. The germline CDR1 and CDR2 sequences are LNHDA and SQIVND (reference sequence). The CDR3 contains 13 residues. V dropped 6 bases and J dropped 10; count of bases not matched to a gene: 11. CDR3 sequence reads: CASSNLDRADQYF. The CDR3 DNA reads TGTGCCAGTAGCAACCTGGACAGGGCGGATCAGTACTTC.

V usage is TRBV21-1 and J usage is TRBJ1-5. TRBV21-1 is assigned pseudogene status. CDR3 length equals 15 residues. The CDR3 sequence: CASNPAGDSNQPQHF. In DNA form, the CDR3 reads TGTGCCAGCAACCCTGCGGGCGATAGCAATCAGCCCCAGCATTTT.

The chain recombines TRBV6-2 or TRBV6-3 with TRBJ1-5; D is unresolved. The germline gives CDR1 MNHEY, CDR2 SVGEGT. This CDR3 spans 15 amino acids. Trimming removed 6 bases from V and 7 bases from J, with 19 bases in between. The CDR3 protein is CASSDAGNSLQPQHF. The CDR3 DNA reads as TGTGCCAGCAGCGACGCAGGAAACAGCTTACAGCCCCAGCATTTT.

The chain has TRBV12-5 and TRBJ2-2; 8 nucleotides line up with TRBD1. The CDR3 covers 17 residues. The trim removed 4 bases at V and 4 bases at J, leaving 11 bases unmatched. Germline values: CDR1 LGHNT, CDR2 FRNRAP. In nucleotides, the CDR3 is TGTGCTAGTGGTTGGACCTCAGGGGGCGCTGGCACCGGGGAGCTGTTTTTT. It translates to CASGWTSGGAGTGELFF.

The chain is built from TRBV2 and TRBJ2-1; the D gene is possibly TRBD2 (5 bases). This CDR3 comprises 13 residues. Germline CDR1 reads SNHLY; CDR2 reads FYNNEI. V lost 8 bases and J lost 8, with 16 bases in between. CDR3 coding DNA: TGTGCCAGCGAGAGGGATGAAGAGGATGAGCAGTTCTTC. This gives the protein CASERDEEDEQFF.

The chain recombines TRBV14 with TRBJ1-1; no clear D gene. The CDR3 has 14 residues. Trimming took 5 bases from V and 4 from J, leaving 14 bases between them. CDR1 SGHDN and CDR2 FVKESK come from the germline V gene. DNA for the CDR3: TGTGCCAGCAGCTTACTACAAGGTGGCACTGAAGCTTTCTTT. Protein: CASSLLQGGTEAFF.

This clone came up a few times. This chain links TRBV6-6 with TRBJ2-1; D gene unclear. This CDR3 is built from 15 residues. V gave up 6 bases and J gave up 0 bases, with 12 bases separating them. In germline, CDR1 is MNHNY, CDR2 SVGAGI (reference sequence). The chain's CDR3 is CASRKSTSSYNEQFF. The CDR3, as DNA: TGTGCCAGCAGAAAAAGTACGAGCTCCTACAATGAGCAGTTCTTC.

This clone has a single count. The rearrangement joins TRBV7-9 to TRBJ1-4; D gene ambiguous. From germline, CDR1 is SEHNR and CDR2 FQNEAQ (reference sequence). The CDR3 is made up of 15 amino acids. V gave up 1 base and J gave up 5 bases, with 11 bases separating them. CDR3 residues: CASSLDPATNEKLFF. In DNA, the CDR3 is TGTGCCAGCAGCTTAGACCCAGCGACGAATGAAAAACTGTTTTTT.

J is TRBJ1-5 and V is TRBV6-5, with 8 positions matching TRBD1. V lost 6 bases and J lost 5; bases outside the gene matches: 6. Germline CDR1 MNHEY, CDR2 SVGAGI. The length of the CDR3 is 14 residues. The chain's CDR3 is CASSLDRADQPQHF. The CDR3 DNA follows: TGTGCCAGCAGCTTGGACAGGGCGGATCAGCCCCAGCATTTT.

The rearrangement joins TRBV6-5 to TRBJ1-6; TRBD1 aligns across 8 bases. V was clipped by 8 bases and J by 8 bases; unmatched bases: 11. Germline CDR1 is MNHEY and CDR2 is SVGAGI. CDR3 length equals 15 residues. The CDR3 sequence is CASGGRGLGDSPLHF. In DNA, the CDR3 is TGTGCCAGCGGCGGCAGGGGGCTCGGTGATTCACCCCTCCACTTT.

For the CDR3, the DNA is TGCGCCAGCAGCTTCCGGGACTCTAACAATGAGCAGTTCTTC. Translated: CASSFRDSNNEQFF. This sequence joins TRBV5-1 and TRBJ2-1, with a tentative D call TRBD2 (6 bases). The germline V and J ends were trimmed by 2 bases and 5 bases, with 11 bases remaining between them. The CDR3 covers 14 residues. In germline, CDR1 is SGHRS, CDR2 YFSETQ.

The rearrangement links TRBV2 to TRBJ1-5, with 7 bases that match TRBD1. From germline, CDR1 is SNHLY and CDR2 FYNNEI. CDR3 length: 12 amino acids. Unmatched junction bases numbered 8, after V lost 9 bases and J lost 9 bases. The CDR3 DNA follows: TGTGCCAGTGAAGGGGGCGGTTCGCCCCAGCATTTT. Translating it yields CASEGGGSPQHF.